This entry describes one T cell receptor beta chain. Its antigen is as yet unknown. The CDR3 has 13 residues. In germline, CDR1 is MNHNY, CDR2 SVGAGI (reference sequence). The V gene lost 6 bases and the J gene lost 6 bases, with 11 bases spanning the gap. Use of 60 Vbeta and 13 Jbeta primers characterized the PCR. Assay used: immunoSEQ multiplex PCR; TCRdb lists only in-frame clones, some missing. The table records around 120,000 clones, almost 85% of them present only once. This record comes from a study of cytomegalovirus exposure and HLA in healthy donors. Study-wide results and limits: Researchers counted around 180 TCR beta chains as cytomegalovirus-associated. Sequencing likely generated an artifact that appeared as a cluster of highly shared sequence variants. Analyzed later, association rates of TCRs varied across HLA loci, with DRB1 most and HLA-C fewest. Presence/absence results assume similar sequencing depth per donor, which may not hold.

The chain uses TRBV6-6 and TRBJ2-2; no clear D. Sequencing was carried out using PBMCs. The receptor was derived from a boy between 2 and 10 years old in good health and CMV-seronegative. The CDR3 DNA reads TGTGCCAGCAGCGAGAGCCCGGCCGGGGAGCTGTTTTTT. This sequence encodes CASSESPAGELFF.